The sequence of this T cell receptor beta chain was determined in a study of control samples from healthy donors and cancer patients. Profiling relied on immunoSEQ multiplex PCR, and the TCRdb table lists in-frame clones only, not all of them. The top ten hold more than 6% of the sample, which has 390,000 or so clones, 90% seen once. The sequenced sample was PBMCs. The TCR originated in a man aged 40-49 years with head and neck cancer.

The CDR3 is CASSSGRRNEQFF. For the CDR3, the DNA is TGTGCCAGTTCGAGCGGGAGGCGGAATGAGCAGTTCTTC. The rearrangement joins TRBV19 to TRBJ2-1; 9 bases align to TRBD2. V shed 8 bases, J shed 7 bases, and the junction held 6 bases outside the gene matches. The CDR3 spans 13 residues. Germline V gene lookup returns CDR1 LNHDA and CDR2 SQIVND (reference sequence).